This T cell receptor (beta chain) was recorded in a study of shared clonotypes between healthy human individuals. This CDR3 has 15 residues. CDR1 and CDR2 (germline): ENHRY, SYGVKD. Trimming cost V 6 bases and J 12 bases; bases outside gene matches: 14. The repertoire was sequenced with immunoSEQ multiplex PCR; TCRdb's copy has only in-frame clones and lacks some. The table shows some 2 million clones, with around 96% occurring only once. CD45RO-negative, CCR7-positively selected cells formed the naive CD8 fraction, excluding terminally differentiated effector memory CD45RA+ cells. The sequencing sample was made of naive CD8+ T cells sorted from blood. The chain has TRBV10-3 and TRBJ1-6, with 7 positions matching TRBD1. The sequence came from a man aged 18 to 29 in good health. CDR3 in DNA: TGTGCCATCAGGAGCGGACAGGAGGATTATTTACCCCTCCACTTT. Its translation is CAIRSGQEDYLPLHF.